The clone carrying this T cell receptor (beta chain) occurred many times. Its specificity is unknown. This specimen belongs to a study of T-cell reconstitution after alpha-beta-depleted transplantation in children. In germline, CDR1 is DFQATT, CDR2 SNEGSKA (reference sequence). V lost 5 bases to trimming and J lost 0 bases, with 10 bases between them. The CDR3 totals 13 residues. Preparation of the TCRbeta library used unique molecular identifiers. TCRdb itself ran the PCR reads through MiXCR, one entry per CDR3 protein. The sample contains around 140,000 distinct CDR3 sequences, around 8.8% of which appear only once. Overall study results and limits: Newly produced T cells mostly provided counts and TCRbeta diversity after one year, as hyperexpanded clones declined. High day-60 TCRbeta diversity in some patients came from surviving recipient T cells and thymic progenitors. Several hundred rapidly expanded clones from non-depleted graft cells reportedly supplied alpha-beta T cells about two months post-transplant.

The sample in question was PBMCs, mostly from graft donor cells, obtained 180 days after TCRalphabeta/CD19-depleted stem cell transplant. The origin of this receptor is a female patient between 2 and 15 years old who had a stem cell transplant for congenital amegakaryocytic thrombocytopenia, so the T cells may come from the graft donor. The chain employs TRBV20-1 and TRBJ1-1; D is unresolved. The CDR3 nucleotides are TGCAGTGCTTTCCGCCGTTTGAACACTGAAGCTTTCTTT. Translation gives CSAFRRLNTEAFF.